The 32 T cell receptor beta chains below all came from one sample that was sequenced in a study of blood T cell repertoires in COVID-19. TCRdb keeps only in-frame clones here, not all; method: immunoSEQ multiplex PCR. The sample includes a few hundred thousand clones, under 85% of them seen just once. The source material was PBMCs or T cells enriched from blood (not recorded which). Receptor source: a woman aged 45 to 65 who had recovered from COVID-19.

This chain uses TRBV21-1 with TRBJ2-1; the listed D gene, TRBD2, was not tested against the DNA. TRBV21-1 is deemed a pseudogene. This CDR3 is 14 amino acids long. The CDR3 coding sequence is TGTGCCAGCAGCGCCCGACTGGCGGGCAATGAGCAGTTCTTC. Its translation is CASSARLAGNEQFF.

The genes are TRBV30 and TRBJ1-3; 8 nucleotides match TRBD1. The CDR3 is 16 residues long. CDR1 GTSNPN and CDR2 SVGIG come from the germline V gene (reference sequence). Losses at the gene ends were 4 bases for V and 0 bases for J; bases not matched to a gene: 8. CDR3 coding DNA: TGTGCCTGGAACCCCCTACAGGGGGGCTCTGGAAACACCATATATTTT. Its protein product is CAWNPLQGGSGNTIYF.

The chain carries TRBV18 and TRBJ2-1; TRBD2 agrees at 13 bases. This CDR3 region has 16 residues. In germline, CDR1 is KGHSH, CDR2 LQKENI. The ends lost 0 bases at V and 7 bases at J; junction bases unmatched: 3. This CDR3 reads CASSPPTSGRINEQFF. For the CDR3, the DNA is TGTGCCAGCTCACCACCGACTAGCGGGAGGATAAATGAGCAGTTCTTC.

For this clone: At the DNA level, this CDR3 is encoded by other sequences in the same sample as well. J is TRBJ1-1 and V is TRBV18; 7 nucleotides match TRBD1. The V gene's germline CDR1 is KGHSH and CDR2 LQKENI. Trimming removed 3 bases from V and 2 bases from J; junction bases left unmatched: 3. The length of the CDR3 is 14 residues. The CDR3 region is CASSPQGGNTEAFF. The CDR3 bases are TGTGCCAGCTCACCCCAGGGGGGAAACACTGAAGCTTTCTTT.

The CDR3 loop reads CASSSGQGFGNTIYF. Here the CDR3 DNA reads TGTGCCAGCAGCTCGGGACAGGGGTTCGGAAACACCATATATTTT. The chain joins TRBV7-9 to TRBJ1-3, with TRBD1 identical over 10 bases. The V gene's germline CDR1 is SEHNR and CDR2 FQNEAQ (reference sequence). V lost 4 bases to trimming and J lost 4 bases; unmatched junction nucleotides: 4. This CDR3 has 15 residues.

The chain uses TRBV11-3 and TRBJ1-2; TRBD1 is a possible D gene (6 bases). Per germline, CDR1 SGHNT and CDR2 YENEEA. The V and J ends lost 4 bases and 6 bases respectively, with 18 bases between them. The CDR3 length is 15 residues. Here the CDR3 DNA reads TGTGCCAGCAGCTCGTCAGGGGCCCGGCCCCATGGCTACACCTTC. It specifies CASSSSGARPHGYTF.

This clone has just one count. The chain recombines TRBV3-1 (or the pseudogene TRBV3-2) with TRBJ1-1, with 7 bases aligning to TRBD1. Per the germline V gene, CDR1 is LGHDT and CDR2 is YNNKEL (reference sequence). Germline trimming cut 2 bases from V and 0 bases from J; bases unmatched to any gene: 6. The CDR3 consists of 16 residues. CDR3 region: CASSQYPGQLNTEAFF. The CDR3 nucleotides read TGTGCCAGCAGCCAATACCCGGGACAGCTGAACACTGAAGCTTTCTTT.

The rearrangement uses TRBV4-1 and TRBJ1-6, with D perhaps matching TRBD1 (5 bases). Per germline, CDR1 MGHRA and CDR2 YSYEKL. Trimming pared 8 bases from V and 7 bases from J, leaving 15 bases between. The CDR3 length is 14 residues. The CDR3 sequence: CASGLWGGNSPLHF. DNA for the CDR3: TGCGCCAGCGGGTTGTGGGGGGGGAATTCACCCCTCCACTTT.

V and J are TRBV6-5 and TRBJ2-7; D is possibly TRBD2 (5 bases). Germline V lookup: CDR1 MNHEY, CDR2 SVGAGI. There are 13 residues in the CDR3. Trimming removed 4 bases from V and 7 bases from J, with 14 bases in between. The CDR3, as DNA: TGTGCCAGCAGTTTTACGAGGGATTGGGAGCAGTACTTC. Translation gives CASSFTRDWEQYF.

There are a few counts of this clone. The chain links TRBV11-3 to TRBJ2-2; no definite D call. Germline V gene sequence: CDR1 SGHNT, CDR2 YENEEA. The V and J ends lost 10 bases and 1 base respectively, with 7 bases between them. The CDR3 length is 12 residues. CDR3 in amino acids: CATTGNTGELFF. CDR3 bases: TGTGCCACCACCGGGAACACCGGGGAGCTGTTTTTT.

In its sample, this clone was seen once. This chain joins TRBV27 and TRBJ1-1; 11 bases are shared with TRBD1. The CDR3 is 14 residues long. Germline loops: CDR1 MNHEY, CDR2 SMNVEV (reference sequence). The trim removed 6 bases at V and 3 bases at J, leaving 3 bases unmatched. The CDR3 sequence: CASRMDRGHTEAFF. CDR3 DNA: TGTGCCAGCAGGATGGACAGGGGGCACACTGAAGCTTTCTTT.

The genes are TRBV19 and TRBJ2-7; TRBD2 agrees at 8 bases. CDR3 length equals 15 residues. The V gene's germline CDR1 is LNHDA and CDR2 SQIVND (reference sequence). The trim removed 5 bases at V and 5 bases at J, leaving 11 bases unmatched. CDR3 bases: TGTGCCAGTAGTCCCCGCCGGGGGGGGGCCGACGAGCAGTACTTC. It translates to CASSPRRGGADEQYF.

CDR3 region: CASRLGGEEAFF. In nucleotides, the CDR3 is TGTGCCAGTAGGTTAGGGGGAGAGGAAGCTTTCTTT. This chain uses TRBV19 with TRBJ1-1, with D possibly TRBD1 on 6 matching bases. Germline V CDR1 and CDR2: LNHDA, SQIVND (reference sequence). Trimming pared 6 bases from V and 8 bases from J, leaving 13 bases between. The CDR3 has 12 residues.

V gene TRBV20-1 combines with J gene TRBJ1-2, with TRBD1 matching 9 bases. CDR1 is DFQATT, CDR2 SNEGSKA, per germline (reference sequence). The CDR3 runs to 11 residues. Losses at the gene ends were 5 bases for V and 7 bases for J; bases not matched to a gene: 2. CDR3 region: CSAGGQGGYTF. In DNA, the CDR3 is TGCAGTGCTGGGGGACAGGGTGGCTACACCTTC.

The J gene is TRBJ2-7, the V gene TRBV5-3; TRBD2 aligns across 10 bases. TRBV5-3 is an open reading frame whose function is uncertain. This CDR3 spans 16 amino acids. With 3 bases clipped from V and 5 bases from J, the junction kept 11 bases outside the gene matches. CDR3 in DNA: TGTGCCAGAAGCTCCCGATTGATAGCGGGAGGTCACGAGCAGTACTTC. This translates into CARSSRLIAGGHEQYF.

This chain links TRBV6-5 with TRBJ1-1; 10 bases fit TRBD1. V trimming: 6 bases; J trimming: 2 bases; junction bases outside the gene matches: 3. The CDR3 has 14 residues. The germline gives CDR1 MNHEY, CDR2 SVGAGI. The CDR3 DNA reads TGTGCCAGCAGCTGGGACAGGGGAAACACTGAAGCTTTCTTT. Its translation: CASSWDRGNTEAFF.

The CDR3 spells CASSLTRAGNTIYF. CDR3 nucleotides: TGTGCCAGCAGCTTAACGAGGGCCGGAAACACCATATATTTT. The V call is TRBV7-2, the J call TRBJ1-3; D gene ambiguous. V lost 2 bases to trimming and J lost 4 bases, with 9 bases between them. Germline-derived CDR1 and CDR2 are SGHTA and FQGNSA. The CDR3 consists of 14 residues.

The V gene is TRBV6-2 or TRBV6-3, the J gene TRBJ1-2; D might be TRBD1 (5 bases). The CDR3 length is 14 residues. The germline gives CDR1 MNHEY, CDR2 SVGEGT. Trimming left V 2 bases short and J 6 bases short, with 13 bases between. The CDR3 spells CASSYRGSYDGYTF. The CDR3 nucleotides read TGTGCCAGCAGTTACAGGGGTAGCTACGATGGCTACACCTTC.

The chain employs TRBV23-1 and TRBJ2-1, with D perhaps matching TRBD1 (6 bases). TRBV23-1 belongs to the ORF category, with a function that is uncertain. Trimming pared 10 bases from V and 7 bases from J, leaving 17 bases between. The CDR3 covers 13 residues. The DNA of the CDR3 is TGCGCCAACCGTGGGACAATACATAATGAGCAGTTCTTC. Its protein is CANRGTIHNEQFF.

This clone showed up just once. The chain carries TRBV7-2 and TRBJ1-1, with 7 bases that match TRBD1. J lost 6 bases, V lost 0 bases, and 7 bases had no gene match. The germline V gene encodes CDR1 SGHTA and CDR2 FQGNSA. CDR3 size: 15 residues. The CDR3 here is CASSLAQTGSAEAFF. CDR3 DNA sequence: TGTGCCAGCAGCTTAGCCCAGACAGGGAGCGCTGAAGCTTTCTTT.

The chain has TRBV5-6 and TRBJ2-5; the match to TRBD1 covers 10 bases. CDR1 and CDR2 (germline): SGHDT, YYEEEE. After removal of 3 bases from V and 5 bases from J, the junction contained 7 bases not matched to a gene. The CDR3 covers 15 residues. The CDR3 coding sequence is TGTGCCAGCAGCTCGGTTGGACAGGGGGGCGAGACCCAGTACTTC. Translation gives CASSSVGQGGETQYF.

The chain carries TRBV9 and TRBJ1-5; D is unresolved. Trimming took off 4 bases at V and 3 bases at J, with 14 bases between the two ends. Germline V gene data show CDR1 as SGDLS and CDR2 as YYNGEE. This CDR3 comprises 15 residues. The CDR3 sequence: CASSPFGEVNQPQHF. The CDR3, as DNA: TGTGCCAGCAGCCCCTTTGGAGAGGTCAATCAGCCCCAGCATTTT.

V is TRBV4-3 and J is TRBJ1-6; D is unclear. V was trimmed by 0 bases and J by 5 bases, leaving 5 bases between them. Germline CDR1 reads LGHNA; CDR2 reads YSLEER. The CDR3 consists of 14 residues. The DNA for the CDR3 is TGCGCCAGCAGCCAAGATTATCATAATTCACCCCTCCACTTT. This translates into CASSQDYHNSPLHF.

The chain combines TRBV7-3 with TRBJ1-2; TRBD1 matches at 9 bases. With V trimmed by 5 bases and J by 2 bases, 6 bases remained unmatched. This CDR3 is 15 amino acids long. CDR1 is SGHTA and CDR2 is FQGTGA in the germline V gene. CDR3 sequence reads: CASSPTGTGNYGYTF. DNA of the CDR3: TGTGCCAGCAGCCCGACCGGGACAGGGAACTATGGCTACACCTTC.

The chain is built from TRBV6-5 and TRBJ1-1; the D gene is possibly TRBD1 (5 bases). Germline V gene lookup returns CDR1 MNHEY and CDR2 SVGAGI. V was shortened by 5 bases and J by 5 bases, with 15 bases between the two germline ends. This CDR3 region has 14 residues. The CDR3 coding sequence is TGTGCCAGCAGTACTCAGGGTCGTCAAACTGAAGCTTTCTTT. This encodes CASSTQGRQTEAFF.

V is TRBV11-3 and J is TRBJ2-3, with D tentatively TRBD1 (5 bases). Trimming took off 3 bases at V and 1 base at J, with 11 bases between the two ends. Germline CDR1 SGHNT, CDR2 YENEEA. There are 15 residues in the CDR3. In DNA, the CDR3 is TGTGCCAGCAGCTTTGGGGCAGGGCGCACAGATACGCAGTATTTT. It translates to CASSFGAGRTDTQYF.

The rearrangement links TRBV3-1 (or the pseudogene TRBV3-2) to TRBJ1-1; a possible D gene is TRBD1 (6 bases). Germline V lookup: CDR1 LGHDT, CDR2 YNNKEL (reference sequence). The CDR3 runs 15 residues. V was pared by 2 bases and J by 7 bases, with 17 bases between. CDR3 loop: CASSQKTGFMGEAFF. The CDR3 nucleotides are TGTGCCAGCAGCCAAAAAACAGGGTTTATGGGTGAAGCTTTCTTT.

CDR3 coding DNA: TGTGCCAGCAGTCGCTCAGGGGCAGCCTTCTATGGCTACACCTTC. It is translated as CASSRSGAAFYGYTF. The rearrangement joins TRBV28 to TRBJ1-2; perhaps TRBD1 as D (6 bases). Germline loops: CDR1 MDHEN, CDR2 SYDVKM. Trimming took 5 bases from V and 4 from J, leaving 17 bases between them. The CDR3 runs to 15 residues.

This chain links TRBV5-8 with TRBJ1-2; 9 positions match TRBD1. CDR3 length equals 13 residues. Germline V gives CDR1 SGHTS, CDR2 YDEGEE. V dropped 3 bases and J dropped 6; count of bases not matched to a gene: 3. DNA for the CDR3: TGTGCCAGCAGCTGGGACAGGGCAAATGGCTACACCTTC. As protein: CASSWDRANGYTF.

CDR3 sequence: CASSMGGRATYEQYF. The CDR3, as DNA: TGTGCCAGTAGTATGGGCGGGAGGGCCACGTACGAGCAGTACTTC. This chain connects TRBV19 to TRBJ2-7, with TRBD2 identical over 9 bases. V shed 3 bases, J shed 4 bases, and the junction held 7 bases outside the gene matches. Germline-derived CDR1 and CDR2 are LNHDA and SQIVND (reference sequence). The CDR3 contains 15 residues.

The J gene is TRBJ2-7, the V gene TRBV30; 15 nucleotides align to TRBD2. Trimming removed 5 bases from V and 12 bases from J; junction bases left unmatched: 5. This CDR3 spans 12 amino acids. CDR1 is GTSNPN and CDR2 is SVGIG in the germline V gene (reference sequence). The CDR3 protein is CAWGGLAGGVYF. The CDR3 DNA reads as TGTGCCTGGGGGGGACTAGCGGGAGGTGTGTACTTC.

J is TRBJ2-1 and V is TRBV30; 7 nucleotides match TRBD1. Trimming at V came to 0 bases and at J to 7 bases, leaving 3 bases not matched to a gene. From germline, CDR1 is GTSNPN and CDR2 SVGIG (reference sequence). This CDR3 region has 13 residues. The CDR3 loop is CAWSVGQTNEQFF. Here the CDR3 DNA reads TGTGCCTGGAGTGTGGGACAGACAAATGAGCAGTTCTTC.